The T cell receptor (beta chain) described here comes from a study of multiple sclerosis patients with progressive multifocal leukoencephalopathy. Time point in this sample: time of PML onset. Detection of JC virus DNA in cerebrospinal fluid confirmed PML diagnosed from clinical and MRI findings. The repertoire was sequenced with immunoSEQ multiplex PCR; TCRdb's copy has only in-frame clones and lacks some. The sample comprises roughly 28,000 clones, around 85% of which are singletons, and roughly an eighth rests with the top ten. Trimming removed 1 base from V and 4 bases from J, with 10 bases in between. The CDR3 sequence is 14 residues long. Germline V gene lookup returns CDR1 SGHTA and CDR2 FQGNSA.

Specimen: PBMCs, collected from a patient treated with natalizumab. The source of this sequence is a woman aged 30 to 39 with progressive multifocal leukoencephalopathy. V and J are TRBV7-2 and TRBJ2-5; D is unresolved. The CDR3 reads CASSLVQRGETQYF. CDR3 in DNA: TGTGCCAGCAGCTTAGTCCAACGTGGAGAGACCCAGTACTTC. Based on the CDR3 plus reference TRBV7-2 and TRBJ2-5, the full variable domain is GAGVSQSPSNKVTEKGKDVELRCDPISGHTALYWYRQSLGQGLEFLIYFQGNSAPDKSGLPSDRFSAERTGGSVSTLTIQRTQQEDSAVYLCASSLVQRGETQYFGPGTRLLVL.